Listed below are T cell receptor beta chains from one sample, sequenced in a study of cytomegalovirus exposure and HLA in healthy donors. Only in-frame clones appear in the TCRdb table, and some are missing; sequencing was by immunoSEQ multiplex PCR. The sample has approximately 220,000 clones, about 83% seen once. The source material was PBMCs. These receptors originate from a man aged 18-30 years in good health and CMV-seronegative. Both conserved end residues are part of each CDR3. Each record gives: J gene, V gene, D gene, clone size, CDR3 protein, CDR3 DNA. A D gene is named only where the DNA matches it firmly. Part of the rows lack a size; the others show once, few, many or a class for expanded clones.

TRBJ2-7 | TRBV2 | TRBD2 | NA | CASSGGTSGMRLYF | TGTGCCAGCAGTGGAGGGACTAGCGGGATGAGGCTGTACTTC
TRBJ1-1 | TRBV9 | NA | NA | CASSASPNTEAFF | TGTGCCAGCAGCGCCAGTCCGAACACTGAAGCTTTCTTT
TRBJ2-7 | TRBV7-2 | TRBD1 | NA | CASSPRTGTYEQYF | TGTGCCAGCAGCCCACGGACAGGGACCTACGAGCAGTACTTC
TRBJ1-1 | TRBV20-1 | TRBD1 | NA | CSALDREEAFF | TGCAGTGCTTTGGACAGGGAAGAAGCTTTCTTT
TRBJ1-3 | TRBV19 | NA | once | CASSITPSSGNTIYF | TGTGCCAGTAGTATAACACCTTCCTCTGGAAACACCATATATTTT
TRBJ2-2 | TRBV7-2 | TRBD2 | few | CASSHQLAGNTGELFF | TGTGCCAGCAGCCATCAATTAGCGGGAAACACCGGGGAGCTGTTTTTT
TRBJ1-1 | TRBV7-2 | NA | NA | CASSFGPDTEAFF | TGTGCCAGCAGCTTCGGTCCCGACACTGAAGCTTTCTTT
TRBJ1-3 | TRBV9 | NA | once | CASSVAVNTGNTIYF | TGTGCCAGCAGCGTAGCAGTGAATACTGGAAACACCATATATTTT
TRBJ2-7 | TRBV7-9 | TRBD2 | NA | CASSTRLADYEQYF | TGTGCCAGCAGCACTCGACTAGCGGACTACGAGCAGTACTTC
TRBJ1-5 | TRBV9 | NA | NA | CASSPQVSGQPQHF | TGTGCCAGCAGTCCCCAGGTGAGCGGGCAGCCCCAGCATTTT
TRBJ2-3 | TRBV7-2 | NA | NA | CASSLFADTQYF | TGTGCCAGCAGCTTATTCGCAGATACGCAGTATTTT
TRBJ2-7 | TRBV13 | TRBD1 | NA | CASSIRQGYEQYF | TGTGCCAGCAGCATTAGACAGGGCTACGAGCAGTACTTC
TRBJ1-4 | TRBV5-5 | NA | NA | CASSRSGEKLFF | TGTGCCAGCAGTCGATCAGGGGAAAAACTGTTTTTT
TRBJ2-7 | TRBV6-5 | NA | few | CASSSESGFTYEQYF | TGTGCCAGCAGTTCCGAATCAGGGTTCACCTACGAGCAGTACTTC
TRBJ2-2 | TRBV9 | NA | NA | CASSEATRVANTGELFF | TGTGCCAGCAGCGAAGCCACTAGAGTGGCGAACACCGGGGAGCTGTTTTTT
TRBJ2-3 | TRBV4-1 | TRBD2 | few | CASSQLPPPLAASTDTQYF | TGCGCCAGCAGCCAATTACCCCCCCCACTAGCGGCTTCCACAGATACGCAGTATTTT
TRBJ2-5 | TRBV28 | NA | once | CASSLLDSQETQYF | TGTGCCAGCAGTTTATTGGACAGTCAAGAGACCCAGTACTTC
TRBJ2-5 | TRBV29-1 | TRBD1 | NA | CSVLTGAETQYF | TGCAGCGTCTTGACAGGGGCAGAGACCCAGTACTTC
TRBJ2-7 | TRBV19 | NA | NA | CASSYGYEQYF | TGTGCCAGTAGTTACGGTTACGAGCAGTACTTC
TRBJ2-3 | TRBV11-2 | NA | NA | CASSLVVSRDTQYF | TGTGCCAGCAGCTTAGTGGTTAGCCGCGATACGCAGTATTTT
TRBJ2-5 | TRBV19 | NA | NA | CASSPPGKETQYF | TGTGCCAGTAGCCCCCCAGGGAAAGAGACCCAGTACTTC
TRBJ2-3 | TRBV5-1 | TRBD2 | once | CASRISGGNEYF | TGCGCCAGCAGGATAAGCGGGGGGAACGAGTATTTT
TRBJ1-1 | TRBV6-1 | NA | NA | CASGGLTEAFF | TGTGCCAGTGGGGGACTCACTGAAGCTTTCTTT
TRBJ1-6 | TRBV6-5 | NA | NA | CASSNGRANSPLHF | TGTGCCAGCAGTAACGGCAGGGCCAATTCACCCCTCCACTTT
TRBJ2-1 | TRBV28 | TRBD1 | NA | CASSPRQGFVDEQFF | TGTGCCAGCAGCCCACGACAGGGTTTTGTGGATGAGCAGTTCTTC
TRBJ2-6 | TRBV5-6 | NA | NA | CASTPPSGANVLTF | TGTGCCAGCACCCCCCCTAGTGGGGCCAACGTCCTGACTTTC
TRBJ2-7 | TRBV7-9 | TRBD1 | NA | CASSSWTGAYEQYF | TGTGCCAGCTCGTCGTGGACAGGAGCCTACGAGCAGTACTTC
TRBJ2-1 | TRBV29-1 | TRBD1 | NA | CSVGWDRGRNEQFF | TGCAGCGTCGGTTGGGACAGGGGGCGTAATGAGCAGTTCTTC
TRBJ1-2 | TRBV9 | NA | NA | CASSRPWEGYGYTF | TGTGCCAGCAGCCGCCCCTGGGAGGGCTATGGCTACACCTTC
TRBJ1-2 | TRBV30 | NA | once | CAFRGYQGYTF | TGTGCCTTTCGGGGGTATCAAGGCTACACCTTC
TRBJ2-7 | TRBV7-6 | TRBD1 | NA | CASSLDDRGREQYF | TGTGCCAGCAGCTTAGATGACAGGGGGCGCGAGCAGTACTTC